The present T cell receptor beta chain was sequenced within a study of T cell repertoires in cytomegalovirus infection. On the study more broadly: Carrying CMV and the relevant HLA type showed in public TCR beta signatures. Study-level points and caveats: The study identified carriers of CMV plus the relevant HLA from cumulative public TCR beta family frequency. HLA-C-restricted CMV clonotypes gave the most frequent clonotype in two of eight donors.

This clonotype turned up a few times. Antigen unknown. Germline V gives CDR1 SGHTA, CDR2 FQGNSA. The V segment lost 7 bases and the J segment 6 bases; nucleotides outside the gene matches: 9. This CDR3 region has 14 residues. TCRdb fed the reads into MiXCR, producing one record per CDR3 protein. The sample lists 65,000 to 90,000 distinct CDR3 sequences; 3% to 4.5% were seen once. Sequenced: PBMCs. The gene calls are TRBV7-2 and TRBJ2-1, with 7 positions matching TRBD2. The source is a human donor in good health (CMV status not recorded). Some clones in this sample may be carry-over from other donors' samples. CDR3 DNA: TGTGCCAGCAAGCGGGGCGGAGGTGTCAATGAGCAGTTCTTC. Translation gives CASKRGGGVNEQFF.